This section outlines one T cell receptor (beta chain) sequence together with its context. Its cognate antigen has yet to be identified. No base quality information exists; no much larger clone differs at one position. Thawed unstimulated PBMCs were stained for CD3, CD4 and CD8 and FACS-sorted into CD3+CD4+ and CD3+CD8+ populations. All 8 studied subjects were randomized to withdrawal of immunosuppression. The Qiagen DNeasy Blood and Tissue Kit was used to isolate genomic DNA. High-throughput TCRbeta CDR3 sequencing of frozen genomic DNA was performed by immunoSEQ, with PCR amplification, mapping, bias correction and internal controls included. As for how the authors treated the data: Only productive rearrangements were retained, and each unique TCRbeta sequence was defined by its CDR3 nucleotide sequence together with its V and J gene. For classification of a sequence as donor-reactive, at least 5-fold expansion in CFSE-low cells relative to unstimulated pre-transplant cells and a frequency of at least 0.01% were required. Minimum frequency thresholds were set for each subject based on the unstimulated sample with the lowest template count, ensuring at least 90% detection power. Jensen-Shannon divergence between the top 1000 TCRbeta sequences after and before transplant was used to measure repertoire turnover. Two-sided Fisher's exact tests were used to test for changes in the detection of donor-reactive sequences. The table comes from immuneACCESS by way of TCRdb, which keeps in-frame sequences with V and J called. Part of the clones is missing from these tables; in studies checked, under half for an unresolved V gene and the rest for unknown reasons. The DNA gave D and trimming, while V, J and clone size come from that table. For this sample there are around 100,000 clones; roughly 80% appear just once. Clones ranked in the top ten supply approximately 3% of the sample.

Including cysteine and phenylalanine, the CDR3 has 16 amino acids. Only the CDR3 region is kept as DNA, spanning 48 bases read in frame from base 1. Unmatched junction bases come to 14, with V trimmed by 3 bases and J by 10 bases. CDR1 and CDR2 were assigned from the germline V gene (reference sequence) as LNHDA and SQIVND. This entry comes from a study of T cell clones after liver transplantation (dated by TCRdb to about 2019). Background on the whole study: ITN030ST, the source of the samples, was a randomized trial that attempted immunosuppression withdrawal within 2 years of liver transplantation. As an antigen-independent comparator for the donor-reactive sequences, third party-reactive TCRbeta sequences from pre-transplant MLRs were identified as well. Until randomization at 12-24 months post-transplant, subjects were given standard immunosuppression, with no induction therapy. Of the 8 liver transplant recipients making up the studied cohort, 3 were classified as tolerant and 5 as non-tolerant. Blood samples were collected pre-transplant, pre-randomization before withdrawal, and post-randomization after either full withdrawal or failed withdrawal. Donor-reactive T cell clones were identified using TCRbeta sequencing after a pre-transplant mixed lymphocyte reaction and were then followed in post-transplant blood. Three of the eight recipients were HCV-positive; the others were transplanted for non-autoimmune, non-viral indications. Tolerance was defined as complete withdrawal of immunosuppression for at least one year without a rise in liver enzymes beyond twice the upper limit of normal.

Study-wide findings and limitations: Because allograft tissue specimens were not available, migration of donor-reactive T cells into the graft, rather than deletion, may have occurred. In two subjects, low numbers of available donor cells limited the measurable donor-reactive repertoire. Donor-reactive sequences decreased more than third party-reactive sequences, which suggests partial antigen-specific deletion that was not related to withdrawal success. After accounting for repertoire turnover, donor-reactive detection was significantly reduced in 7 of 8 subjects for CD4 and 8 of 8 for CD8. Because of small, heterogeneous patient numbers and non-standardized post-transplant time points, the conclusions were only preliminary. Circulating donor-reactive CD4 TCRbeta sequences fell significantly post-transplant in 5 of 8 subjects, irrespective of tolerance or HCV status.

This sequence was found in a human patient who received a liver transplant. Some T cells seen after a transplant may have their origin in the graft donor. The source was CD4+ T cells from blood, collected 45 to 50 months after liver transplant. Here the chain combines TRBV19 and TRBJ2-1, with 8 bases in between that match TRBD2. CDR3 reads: CASSMRRGDPPREQFF. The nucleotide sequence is TGTGCCAGTAGTATGCGGCGGGGGGACCCCCCTAGGGAGCAGTTCTTC.